Reported below is one TCR beta chain. Clones were sequenced by immunoSEQ multiplex PCR, and TCRdb holds only the in-frame ones, with some missing. The data contain tens of thousands of clones, about four fifths of them seen just once; the ten biggest clones take up around 40%. The data were obtained in a study of control samples from healthy donors and cancer patients. From germline, CDR1 is SGHDN and CDR2 FVKESK. The CDR3 extends over 14 amino acids. V was pared by 7 bases and J by 2 bases, with 13 bases between. The chain employs TRBV14 and TRBJ2-3; D possibly corresponds to TRBD2 (5 bases). Source material: PBMCs. The sequence was obtained from a man aged 65 to 85 with lung cancer. Written as DNA, the CDR3 is TGTGCCAGCACAGGACCGGGAAACACAGATACGCAGTATTTT. This sequence encodes CASTGPGNTDTQYF.